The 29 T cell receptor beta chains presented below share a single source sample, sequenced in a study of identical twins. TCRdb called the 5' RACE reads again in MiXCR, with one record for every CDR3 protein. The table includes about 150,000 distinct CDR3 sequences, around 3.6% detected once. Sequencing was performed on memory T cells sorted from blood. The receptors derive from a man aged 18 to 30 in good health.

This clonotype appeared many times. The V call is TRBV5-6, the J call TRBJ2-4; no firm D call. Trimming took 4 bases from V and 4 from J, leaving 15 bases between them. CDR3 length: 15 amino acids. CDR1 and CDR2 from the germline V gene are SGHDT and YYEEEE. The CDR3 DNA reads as TGTGCCAGCAGCACCTCCTCTGGACCTAAAAACATTCAGTACTTC. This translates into CASSTSSGPKNIQYF.

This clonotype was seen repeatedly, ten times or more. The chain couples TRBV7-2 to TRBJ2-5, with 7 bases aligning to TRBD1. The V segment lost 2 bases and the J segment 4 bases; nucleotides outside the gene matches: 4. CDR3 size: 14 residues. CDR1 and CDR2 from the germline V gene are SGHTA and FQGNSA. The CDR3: CASSLNRGGETQYF. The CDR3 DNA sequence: TGTGCCAGCAGCTTAAACAGGGGTGGAGAGACCCAGTACTTC.

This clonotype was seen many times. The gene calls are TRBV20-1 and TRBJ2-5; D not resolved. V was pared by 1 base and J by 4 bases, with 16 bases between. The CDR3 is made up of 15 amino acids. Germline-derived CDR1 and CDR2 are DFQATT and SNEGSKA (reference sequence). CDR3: CSARGSRDRPETQYF. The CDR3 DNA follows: TGCAGTGCTAGAGGATCAAGAGATAGGCCAGAGACCCAGTACTTC.

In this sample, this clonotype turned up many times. Written as DNA, the CDR3 is TGTGCCAGCAGCTTACGTAGCGGGAGGGCCGATGAGCAGTTCTTC. Translating it yields CASSLRSGRADEQFF. The J gene is TRBJ2-1, the V gene TRBV7-3, with 11 bases lining up with TRBD2. The CDR3 loop spans 15 amino acids. V lost 2 bases to trimming and J lost 8 bases; unmatched junction nucleotides: 5. Germline lookup yields CDR1 SGHTA and CDR2 FQGTGA.

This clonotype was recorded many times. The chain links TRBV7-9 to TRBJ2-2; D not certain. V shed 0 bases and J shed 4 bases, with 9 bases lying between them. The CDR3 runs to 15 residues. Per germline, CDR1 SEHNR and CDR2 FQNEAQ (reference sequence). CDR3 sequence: CASSLASGGTGELFF. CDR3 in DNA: TGTGCCAGCAGCTTAGCTTCAGGCGGCACCGGGGAGCTGTTTTTT.

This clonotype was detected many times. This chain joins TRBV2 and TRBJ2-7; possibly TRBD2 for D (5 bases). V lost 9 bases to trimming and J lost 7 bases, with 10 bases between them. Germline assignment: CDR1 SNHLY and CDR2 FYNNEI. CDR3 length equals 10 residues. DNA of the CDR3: TGTGCCAGTCTAGCACCAGAGCAGTACGTC. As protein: CASLAPEQYV.

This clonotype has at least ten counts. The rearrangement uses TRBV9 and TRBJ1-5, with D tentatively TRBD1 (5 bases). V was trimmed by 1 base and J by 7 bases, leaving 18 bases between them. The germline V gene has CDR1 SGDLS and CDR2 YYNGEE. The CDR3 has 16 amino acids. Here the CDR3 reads CASSVSPDSTIQPQHF. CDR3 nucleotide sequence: TGTGCCAGCAGCGTAAGCCCCGACAGTACCATCCAGCCCCAGCATTTT.

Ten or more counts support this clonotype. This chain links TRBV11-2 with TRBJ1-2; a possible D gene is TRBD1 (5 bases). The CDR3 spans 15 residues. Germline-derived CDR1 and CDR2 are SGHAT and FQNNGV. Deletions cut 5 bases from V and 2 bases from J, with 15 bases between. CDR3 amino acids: CASSPDPGRNYGYTF. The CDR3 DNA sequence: TGTGCCAGCAGCCCGGACCCGGGGCGGAACTATGGCTACACCTTC.

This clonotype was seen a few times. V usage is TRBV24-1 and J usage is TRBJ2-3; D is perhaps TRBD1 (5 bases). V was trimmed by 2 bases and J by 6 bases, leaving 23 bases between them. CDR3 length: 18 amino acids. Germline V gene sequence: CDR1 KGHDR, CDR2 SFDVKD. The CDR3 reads CATSDSRAGYELRDTQYF. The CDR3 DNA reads TGTGCCACCAGTGATTCCAGGGCAGGCTATGAATTGAGGGATACGCAGTATTTT.

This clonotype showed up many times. The chain's CDR3 is CATSRVVGVVTGELFF. The CDR3 DNA sequence: TGTGCCACCAGCAGAGTCGTGGGGGTGGTAACCGGGGAGCTGTTTTTT. This chain links TRBV15 with TRBJ2-2; D possibly matches TRBD1 or TRBD2 (5 bases each). There are 16 residues in the CDR3. With 1 base removed from V and 5 bases from J, the gap between germline ends came to 14 bases. Germline V gene sequence: CDR1 LNHNV, CDR2 YYDKDF (reference sequence). The full variable domain, in which reference TRBV15 and TRBJ2-2 provide the parts outside the CDR3, is DAMVIQNPRYQVTQFGKPVTLSCSQTLNHNVMYWYQQKSSQAPKLLFHYYDKDFNNEADTPDNFQSRRPNTSFCFLDIRSPGLGDTAMYLCATSRVVGVVTGELFFGEGSRLTVL.

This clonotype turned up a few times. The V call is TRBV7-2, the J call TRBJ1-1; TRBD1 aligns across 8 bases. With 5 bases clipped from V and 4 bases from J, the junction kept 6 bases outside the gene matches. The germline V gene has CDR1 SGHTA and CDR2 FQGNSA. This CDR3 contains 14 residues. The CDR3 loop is CASSQTGGGTEAFF. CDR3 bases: TGTGCCAGCAGCCAAACAGGGGGAGGCACTGAAGCTTTCTTT.

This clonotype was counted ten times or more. CDR3 sequence (DNA): TGTGCCAGCAGCTTAAGGGGGGGACAGCAAGAGACCCAGTACTTC. It specifies CASSLRGGQQETQYF. The chain combines TRBV7-2 with TRBJ2-5; the D gene could be TRBD1 or TRBD2 (7 bases each). CDR1 is SGHTA, CDR2 FQGNSA, per germline. The ends were cut back, 2 bases at V and 2 bases at J, with 12 bases in the middle. The length of the CDR3 is 15 residues.

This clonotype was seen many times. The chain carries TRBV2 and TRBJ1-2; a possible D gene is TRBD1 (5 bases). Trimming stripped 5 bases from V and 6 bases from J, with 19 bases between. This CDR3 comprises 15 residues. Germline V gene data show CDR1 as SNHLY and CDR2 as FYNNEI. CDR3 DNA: TGTGCCAGCAGTCAGGACCCGGGGGGTGGAAATGGCTACACCTTC. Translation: CASSQDPGGGNGYTF.

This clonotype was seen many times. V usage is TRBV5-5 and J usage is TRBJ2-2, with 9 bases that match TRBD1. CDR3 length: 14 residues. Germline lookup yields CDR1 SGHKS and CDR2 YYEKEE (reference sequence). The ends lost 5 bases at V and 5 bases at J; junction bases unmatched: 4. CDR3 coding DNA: TGTGCCAGCAGACCGACAGGGGGAACCGGGGAGCTGTTTTTT. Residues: CASRPTGGTGELFF.

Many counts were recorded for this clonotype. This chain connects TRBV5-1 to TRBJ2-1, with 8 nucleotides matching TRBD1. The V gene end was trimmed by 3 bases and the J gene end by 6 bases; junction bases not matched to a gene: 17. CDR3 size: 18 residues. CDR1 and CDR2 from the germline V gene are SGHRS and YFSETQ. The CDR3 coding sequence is TGCGCCAGCAGCTCACAATCTGGACAGGGACCGATAAGCAATGAGCAGTTCTTC. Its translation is CASSSQSGQGPISNEQFF.

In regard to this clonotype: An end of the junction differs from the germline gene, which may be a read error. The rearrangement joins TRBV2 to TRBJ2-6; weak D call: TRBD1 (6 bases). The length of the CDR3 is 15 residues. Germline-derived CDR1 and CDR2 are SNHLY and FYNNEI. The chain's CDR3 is CAGRGDLSEANVLTF. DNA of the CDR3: TGTGCCGGCAGGGGAGACCTCTCTGAGGCCAACGTCCTGACTTTC.

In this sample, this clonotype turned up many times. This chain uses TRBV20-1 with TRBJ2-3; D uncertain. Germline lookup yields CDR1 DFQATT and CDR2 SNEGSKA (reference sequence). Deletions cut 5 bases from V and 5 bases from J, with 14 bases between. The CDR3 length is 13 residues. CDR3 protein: CSAGRPEVDTQYF. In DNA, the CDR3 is TGCAGTGCTGGTCGACCCGAGGTAGATACGCAGTATTTT.

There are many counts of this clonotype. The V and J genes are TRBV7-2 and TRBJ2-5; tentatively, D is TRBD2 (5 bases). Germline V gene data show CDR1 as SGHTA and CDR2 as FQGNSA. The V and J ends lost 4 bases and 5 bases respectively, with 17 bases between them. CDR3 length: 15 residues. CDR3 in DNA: TGTGCCAGCAGCTGGCGGGTTGGGATTGTGGAGACCCAGTACTTC. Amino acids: CASSWRVGIVETQYF. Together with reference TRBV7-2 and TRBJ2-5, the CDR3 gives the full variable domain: GAGVSQSPSNKVTEKGKDVELRCDPISGHTALYWYRQSLGQGLEFLIYFQGNSAPDKSGLPSDRFSAERTGGSVSTLTIQRTQQEDSAVYLCASSWRVGIVETQYFGPGTRLLVL.

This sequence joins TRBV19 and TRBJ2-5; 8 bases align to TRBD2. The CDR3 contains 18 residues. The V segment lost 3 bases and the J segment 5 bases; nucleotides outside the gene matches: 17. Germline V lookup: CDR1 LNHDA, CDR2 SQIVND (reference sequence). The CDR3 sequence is CASSMGPPGSGRGETQYF. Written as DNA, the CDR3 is TGTGCCAGTAGTATGGGCCCCCCGGGGAGCGGGAGAGGGGAGACCCAGTACTTC.

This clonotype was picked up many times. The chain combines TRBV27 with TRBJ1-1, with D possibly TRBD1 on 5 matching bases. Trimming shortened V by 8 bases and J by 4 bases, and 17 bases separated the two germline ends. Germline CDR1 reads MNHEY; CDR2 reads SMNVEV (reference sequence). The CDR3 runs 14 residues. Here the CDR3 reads CASSGVPGATEAFF. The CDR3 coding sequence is TGTGCCAGCTCCGGGGTCCCCGGGGCCACTGAAGCTTTCTTT.

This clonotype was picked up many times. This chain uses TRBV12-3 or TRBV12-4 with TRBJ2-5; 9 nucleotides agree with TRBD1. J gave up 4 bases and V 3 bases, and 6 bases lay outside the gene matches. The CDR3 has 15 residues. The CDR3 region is CASSLGQGGPETQYF. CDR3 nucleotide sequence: TGTGCCAGCAGTTTGGGACAGGGAGGACCAGAGACCCAGTACTTC.

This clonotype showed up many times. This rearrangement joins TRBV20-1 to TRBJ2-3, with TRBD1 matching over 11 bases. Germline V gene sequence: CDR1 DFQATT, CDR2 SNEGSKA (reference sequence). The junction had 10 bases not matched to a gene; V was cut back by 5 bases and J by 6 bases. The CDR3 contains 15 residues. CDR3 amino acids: CSACPRDRGGDTQYF. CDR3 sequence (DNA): TGCAGTGCTTGTCCCCGGGACAGGGGGGGTGATACGCAGTATTTT.

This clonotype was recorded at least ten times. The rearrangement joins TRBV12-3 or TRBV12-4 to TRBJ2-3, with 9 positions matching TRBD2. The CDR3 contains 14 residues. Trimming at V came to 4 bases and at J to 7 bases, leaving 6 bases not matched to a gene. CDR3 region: CASSSGTSSNTQYF. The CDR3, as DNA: TGTGCCAGCAGTTCCGGGACTAGCTCCAATACGCAGTATTTT.

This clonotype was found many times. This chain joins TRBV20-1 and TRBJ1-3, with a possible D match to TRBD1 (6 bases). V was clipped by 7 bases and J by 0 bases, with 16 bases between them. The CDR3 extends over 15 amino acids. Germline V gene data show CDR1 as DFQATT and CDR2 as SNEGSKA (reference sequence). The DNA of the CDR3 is TGCAGTGTCAGACCGGGGGCTCACTCTGGAAACACCATATATTTT. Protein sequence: CSVRPGAHSGNTIYF.

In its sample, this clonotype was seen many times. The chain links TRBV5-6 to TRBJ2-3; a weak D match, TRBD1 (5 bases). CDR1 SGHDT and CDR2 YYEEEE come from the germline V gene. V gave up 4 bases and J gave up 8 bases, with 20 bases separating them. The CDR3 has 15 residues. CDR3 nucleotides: TGTGCCAGCAGCCGTAACCCTGGGCTAAGGGGTACGCAGTATTTT. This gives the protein CASSRNPGLRGTQYF. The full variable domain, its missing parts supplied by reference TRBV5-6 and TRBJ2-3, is DAGVTQSPTHLIKTRGQQVTLRCSPKSGHDTVSWYQQALGQGPQFIFQYYEEEERQRGNFPDRFSGHQFPNYSSELNVNALLLGDSALYLCASSRNPGLRGTQYFGPGTRLTVL.

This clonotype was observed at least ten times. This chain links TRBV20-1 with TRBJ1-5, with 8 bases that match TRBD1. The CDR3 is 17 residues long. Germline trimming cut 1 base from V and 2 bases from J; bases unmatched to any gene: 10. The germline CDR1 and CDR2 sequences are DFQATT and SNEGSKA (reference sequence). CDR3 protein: CSARGQGREGGNQPQHF. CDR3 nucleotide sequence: TGCAGTGCTAGAGGACAGGGGCGGGAAGGAGGCAATCAGCCCCAGCATTTT.

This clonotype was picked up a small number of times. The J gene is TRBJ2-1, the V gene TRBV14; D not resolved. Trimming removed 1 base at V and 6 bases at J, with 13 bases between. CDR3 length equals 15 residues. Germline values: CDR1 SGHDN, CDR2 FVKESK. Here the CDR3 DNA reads TGTGCCAGCAGCCAAGTAAAGGACCGACTCAATGAGCAGTTCTTC. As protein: CASSQVKDRLNEQFF.

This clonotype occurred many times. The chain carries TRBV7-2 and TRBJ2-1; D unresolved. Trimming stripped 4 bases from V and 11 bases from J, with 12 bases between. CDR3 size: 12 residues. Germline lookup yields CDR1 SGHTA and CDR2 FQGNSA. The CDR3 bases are TGTGCCAGCAGCTACCCTGGAATTAAGCAGTTCTTC. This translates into CASSYPGIKQFF.

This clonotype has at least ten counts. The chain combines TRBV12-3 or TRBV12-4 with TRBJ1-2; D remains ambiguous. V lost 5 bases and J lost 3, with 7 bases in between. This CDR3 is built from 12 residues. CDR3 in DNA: TGTGCCAGCAGTAAGCGTGACTATGGCTACACCTTC. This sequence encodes CASSKRDYGYTF.